This TCR beta chain was found in a study of cytomegalovirus exposure and HLA in healthy donors. The study, taken as a whole, reports: After further analysis at a later stage, under 20,000 TCR beta sequences were associated with HLA alleles at 0.05 false discovery rate. The dataset shows that most TCR sequences were rare, while some public TCRs occurred in many donors.

Remarks on this clone: Antigen: not known.

Germline V gives CDR1 SQVTM, CDR2 ANQGSEA. The CDR3 loop spans 11 amino acids. V dropped 6 bases and J dropped 5; count of bases not matched to a gene: 3. It was with 60 Vbeta and 13 Jbeta primers that the PCR ran. TCRdb's copy holds only in-frame clones and misses some; the assay was immunoSEQ multiplex PCR. The top ten clones hold around 4.2% of a sample with 110,000 to 150,000 clones, roughly 65% of them seen once. Sequenced input: PBMCs. This receptor was obtained from a man aged 60 to 75 in good health and CMV-seronegative. The rearrangement uses TRBV29-1 and TRBJ1-1; TRBD1 aligns across 7 bases. This CDR3 is CSVPTGTEAFF. CDR3 nucleotide sequence: TGCAGCGTCCCGACAGGGACTGAAGCTTTCTTT.